This record concerns one TCR beta chain sequence. Its antigen is unidentified. A second about 7 to 11 cycle PCR used barcoded and J-beta primers. With 12 random nucleotides, a template-switch adaptor tagged each individual cDNA molecule. MiXCR, run by TCRdb on the 5' RACE reads, gives a single entry per CDR3 protein. This table holds 550,000 to 600,000 distinct CDR3 sequences, 25% to 30% found once. The data were obtained in a study of blood T cells in healthy people across ages. General study results and limits: Greater diversity and more naive CD4+ cells were seen in long-lived donors than in aged donors. While age rose, TCR beta diversity per million T cells dropped in a roughly linear way.

The receptor's source is a woman aged 65 to 85 in good health. Material: blood.

This CDR3 reads CASSFPGLAGGHEQFF. DNA for the CDR3: TGTGCCAGCAGCTTCCCGGGACTAGCGGGAGGCCATGAGCAGTTCTTC. This rearrangement joins TRBV7-2 to TRBJ2-5, with TRBD2 matching over 15 bases. The DNA end is a closer match to TRBJ2-1, so the J assignment may be wrong. Per the germline V gene, CDR1 is SGHTA and CDR2 is FQGNSA. The CDR3 consists of 16 residues.